Below, 28 T cell receptor beta chains from the same sample are listed, as sequenced in a study of OX40 agonist ivuxolimab in advanced cancers. Library preparation used the immunoSEQ multiplex PCR assay. The source is immuneACCESS, and TCRdb retained only in-frame sequences with V and J called. Part of the clones is not carried over; for the studies checked, unresolved V genes explain less than half of this, and the remainder is unexplained. The sample table shows 45,000 to 60,000 clones, and under 90% are seen once. The ten largest clonotypes hold around 21% of the sample. Here the sequenced sample was CD4+ or CD8+ T cells sorted from blood, taken in a trial of the OX40 agonist ivuxolimab. These receptors were taken from an adult with an advanced solid tumor such as melanoma, head and neck, liver or kidney cancer.

The V gene is TRBV13, the J gene TRBJ2-3; unclear D gene. Germline assignment: CDR1 PRHDT and CDR2 FYEKMQ (reference sequence). The CDR3 has 11 residues. Trimming pared 5 bases from V and 2 bases from J, leaving 2 bases between. The CDR3 spells CASSATDTQYF. The CDR3 nucleotides are TGTGCCAGCAGCGCCACAGATACGCAGTATTTT.

The gene calls are TRBV14 and TRBJ2-7; D is ambiguous. This CDR3 contains 12 residues. Trimming cost V 2 bases and J 7 bases, with 9 bases left between them. Germline CDR1 is SGHDN and CDR2 is FVKESK. The CDR3 bases are TGTGCCAGCAGCCAAACCATTGGGGAGCAGTACTTC. It specifies CASSQTIGEQYF.

The rearrangement joins TRBV5-4 to TRBJ1-2, with D perhaps TRBD1 (5 bases). Trimming cost V 2 bases and J 5 bases, with 13 bases left between them. This CDR3 region has 14 residues. Germline V gives CDR1 SGHNT, CDR2 YYREEE (reference sequence). The CDR3 region is CASSFGTSIYGYTF. The CDR3, as DNA: TGTGCCAGCAGCTTTGGGACTTCAATTTATGGCTACACCTTC. The variable domain in full, completed from reference TRBV5-4 and TRBJ1-2, reads ETGVTQSPTHLIKTRGQQVTLRCSSQSGHNTVSWYQQALGQGPQFIFQYYREEENGRGNFPPRFSGLQFPNYSSELNVNALELDDSALYLCASSFGTSIYGYTFGSGTRLTVV.

The chain employs TRBV9 and TRBJ1-2; 7 bases fit TRBD1. The germline gives CDR1 SGDLS, CDR2 YYNGEE. J was trimmed by 0 bases and V by 4 bases; bases with no gene match: 12. CDR3 length equals 17 residues. Here the CDR3 reads CASSLTDRAPANYGYTF. The CDR3 DNA reads as TGTGCCAGCAGCCTCACTGACAGGGCACCAGCTAACTATGGCTACACCTTC.

The chain recombines TRBV21-1 with TRBJ2-3; the table's D call, TRBD2, has no DNA check behind it. TRBV21-1 is noted as a pseudogene. The CDR3 extends over 18 amino acids. In DNA, the CDR3 is TGTGCCAGCAGCAGGACTAGCGGGGGAGCTACTAGCACAGATACGCAGTATTTT. Residues: CASSRTSGGATSTDTQYF.

This sequence joins TRBV19 and TRBJ1-2; D is possibly TRBD1 (6 bases). V was cut by 8 bases and J by 4 bases, with 11 bases left in between. CDR3 length: 12 amino acids. Germline CDR1 reads LNHDA; CDR2 reads SQIVND (reference sequence). This CDR3 is CASLTGSYGYTF. CDR3 bases: TGTGCCAGTCTCACAGGGAGCTATGGCTACACCTTC.

V gene TRBV27 combines with J gene TRBJ2-3; D ambiguous. The CDR3 is 15 amino acids. V was pared by 3 bases and J by 2 bases, with 12 bases between. Germline V CDR1 and CDR2: MNHEY, SMNVEV (reference sequence). This CDR3 reads CASSLELFPTDTQYF. The CDR3 nucleotides are TGTGCCAGCAGTTTGGAGCTTTTCCCCACAGATACGCAGTATTTT.

This sequence joins TRBV7-9 and TRBJ2-7, with D unresolved. Germline V lookup: CDR1 SEHNR, CDR2 FQNEAQ (reference sequence). Trimming pared 5 bases from V and 5 bases from J, leaving 16 bases between. The CDR3 extends over 14 amino acids. The CDR3 sequence: CASSSSLGIDEQYF. The DNA of the CDR3 is TGTGCCAGCAGCAGCAGTCTAGGGATTGACGAGCAGTACTTC.

The chain links TRBV10-1 to TRBJ1-1; the D is unclear. The CDR3 runs to 13 residues. Germline CDR1 WNHNN, CDR2 SYGVQD (reference sequence). V was shortened by 4 bases and J by 6 bases, with 12 bases between the two germline ends. This CDR3 reads CASSVGGIAEAFF. In DNA form, the CDR3 reads TGCGCCAGCAGTGTAGGTGGGATAGCTGAAGCTTTCTTT.

The chain combines TRBV28 with TRBJ2-1; TRBD2 aligns across 12 bases. The V and J ends lost 5 bases and 3 bases, in that order; junction bases with no gene match: 5. CDR1 and CDR2 from the germline V gene are MDHEN and SYDVKM. The length of the CDR3 is 16 residues. The CDR3 coding sequence is TGTGCCAGCAGTCCCCTAGCGGGAGGGAACTACAATGAGCAGTTCTTC. Its protein is CASSPLAGGNYNEQFF.

The chain couples TRBV5-1 to TRBJ2-4; D gene ambiguous. The V gene's germline CDR1 is SGHRS and CDR2 YFSETQ. V was pared by 4 bases and J by 0 bases, with 8 bases between. The CDR3 runs to 14 residues. The CDR3 spells CASSANLAKNIQYF. Written as DNA, the CDR3 is TGCGCCAGCAGCGCGAACTTAGCCAAAAACATTCAGTACTTC. The whole variable domain, filled in from reference TRBV5-1 and TRBJ2-4, reads KAGVTQTPRYLIKTRGQQVTLSCSPISGHRSVSWYQQTPGQGLQFLFEYFSETQRNKGNFPGRFSGRQFSNSRSEMNVSTLELGDSALYLCASSANLAKNIQYFGAGTRLSVL.

The chain recombines TRBV5-4 with TRBJ2-3, with D possibly called TRBD1 or TRBD2 (6 bases each). V was trimmed by 3 bases and J by 5 bases, leaving 13 bases between them. This CDR3 is built from 14 residues. Germline V gene data show CDR1 as SGHNT and CDR2 as YYREEE (reference sequence). The CDR3 region has the DNA TGTGCCAGCAGCTGGGGGCGGGGCAGAGATACGCAGTATTTT. Its translation: CASSWGRGRDTQYF. Based on the CDR3 plus reference TRBV5-4 and TRBJ2-3, the full variable domain is ETGVTQSPTHLIKTRGQQVTLRCSSQSGHNTVSWYQQALGQGPQFIFQYYREEENGRGNFPPRFSGLQFPNYSSELNVNALELDDSALYLCASSWGRGRDTQYFGPGTRLTVL.

This clone appeared a single time. This chain joins TRBV2 and TRBJ2-1, with D hard to call. The V end lost 5 bases, the J end lost 8 bases, and 16 bases lay between the germline ends. The germline gives CDR1 SNHLY, CDR2 FYNNEI. The CDR3 has 14 amino acids. CDR3 protein: CASSQHSTEDEQFF. In nucleotides, the CDR3 is TGTGCCAGCAGTCAACATAGTACAGAGGATGAGCAGTTCTTC.

Only a few counts were recorded for this clone. The chain couples TRBV5-1 to TRBJ1-4, with D possibly matching TRBD1 (5 bases). CDR3 length: 16 residues. Germline V CDR1 and CDR2: SGHRS, YFSETQ. Trimming removed 0 bases from V and 8 bases from J, with 17 bases in between. CDR3 sequence reads: CASSLAWGRDREKLFF. CDR3 nucleotides: TGCGCCAGCAGCTTGGCCTGGGGCAGGGATCGCGAAAAACTGTTTTTT.

The chain uses TRBV7-9 and TRBJ2-7; D is uncertain. The CDR3 contains 12 residues. Germline V CDR1 and CDR2: SEHNR, FQNEAQ (reference sequence). V dropped 3 bases and J dropped 0 bases, with 3 bases sitting between them. CDR3 loop: CASSFSSYEQYF. In nucleotides, the CDR3 is TGTGCCAGCAGCTTCAGCTCCTACGAGCAGTACTTC.

V gene TRBV7-9 combines with J gene TRBJ2-1, with a weak D call TRBD2 (5 bases). V was clipped by 8 bases and J by 12 bases, with 23 bases between them. Germline V lookup: CDR1 SEHNR, CDR2 FQNEAQ (reference sequence). There are 14 residues in the CDR3. CDR3 in DNA: TGTGCCAGCGAGCTTAGTGTGAGGTTAGAGGGGCAGTTCTTC. Protein: CASELSVRLEGQFF.

The chain recombines TRBV10-2 with TRBJ2-7, with D hard to call. Germline V gene sequence: CDR1 WSHSY, CDR2 SAAADI. The CDR3 covers 14 residues. Trimming shortened V by 8 bases and J by 3 bases, and 17 bases separated the two germline ends. DNA of the CDR3: TGCGCCAGCCGCAATCCCGACTCCAACTACGAGCAGTACTTC. Protein sequence: CASRNPDSNYEQYF.

A word on this clone: A junction boundary mismatches the germline segment, possibly from a read error. The CDR3 bases are TGTGCCATCAGCCCCTTTTTATCTCCTGAGGCTTTCTTT. Translating it yields CAISPFLSPEAFF. The rearrangement joins TRBV10-3 to TRBJ1-1; D is uncertain. Looked up from germline, CDR1 is ENHRY and CDR2 is SYGVKD. The CDR3 has 13 residues.

Here the CDR3 reads CASSQEAAEAAYNSPLHF. For the CDR3, the DNA is TGCGCCAGCAGCCAAGAGGCGGCCGAAGCTGCCTATAATTCACCCCTCCACTTT. This chain joins TRBV4-1 and TRBJ1-6; no firm D call. The length of the CDR3 is 18 residues. Trimming stripped 0 bases from V and 2 bases from J, with 14 bases between. Looked up from germline, CDR1 is MGHRA and CDR2 is YSYEKL.

This sequence joins TRBV9 and TRBJ2-1; D unclear. V dropped 2 bases and J dropped 4 bases, with 10 bases sitting between them. The CDR3 runs 14 residues. Germline CDR1 is SGDLS and CDR2 is YYNGEE. The CDR3 here is CASSVDLGYNEQFF. As DNA, the CDR3 is TGTGCCAGCAGCGTCGACTTGGGGTACAATGAGCAGTTCTTC.

CDR3 sequence reads: CASSIQLTAVFKNIQYF. The CDR3 DNA reads as TGTGCCAGTAGTATACAGTTGACAGCGGTATTCAAAAACATTCAGTACTTC. The rearrangement links TRBV19 to TRBJ2-4, with D perhaps assigned TRBD1 or TRBD2 (5 bases each). The CDR3 is 17 residues long. V gave up 2 bases and J gave up 3 bases, with 17 bases separating them. CDR1 is LNHDA, CDR2 SQIVND, per germline (reference sequence).

This chain joins TRBV19 and TRBJ2-5; 7 bases match TRBD2. Germline V gives CDR1 LNHDA, CDR2 SQIVND (reference sequence). Unmatched junction bases numbered 4, after V lost 10 bases and J lost 5 bases. This CDR3 spans 11 amino acids. The CDR3 here is CATVGGETQYF. Written as DNA, the CDR3 is TGTGCCACCGTGGGAGGGGAGACCCAGTACTTC.

The chain couples TRBV7-2 to TRBJ2-7; 7 positions agree with TRBD1. V lost 6 bases, J lost 3 bases, and 5 bases stayed unmatched. The CDR3 has 13 residues. Per germline, CDR1 SGHTA and CDR2 FQGNSA. This CDR3 reads CASRLNRGYEQYF. DNA for the CDR3: TGTGCCAGCAGACTAAACAGGGGCTACGAGCAGTACTTC.

The chain uses TRBV6-6 and TRBJ1-3; D ambiguous. This CDR3 contains 14 residues. CDR1 is MNHNY and CDR2 is SVGAGI in the germline V gene (reference sequence). With 3 bases removed from V and 3 bases from J, the gap between germline ends came to 9 bases. CDR3 protein: CASSYNGGGNTIYF. The CDR3 DNA sequence: TGTGCCAGCAGTTATAATGGTGGTGGAAACACCATATATTTT.

This sequence joins TRBV6-1 and TRBJ1-1; TRBD1 matches at 9 bases. The ends lost 4 bases at V and 3 bases at J; junction bases unmatched: 3. The CDR3 is made up of 14 amino acids. From germline, CDR1 is MNHNS and CDR2 SASEGT. The CDR3 region is CASSVWDRDTEAFF. CDR3 coding DNA: TGTGCCAGCAGTGTTTGGGACAGGGACACTGAAGCTTTCTTT.

There are a few counts of this clone. The V gene is TRBV7-9, the J gene TRBJ1-2; 9 bases are shared with TRBD1. Germline-derived CDR1 and CDR2 are SEHNR and FQNEAQ (reference sequence). V was clipped by 5 bases and J by 8 bases; unmatched bases: 9. The CDR3 length is 14 residues. The DNA for the CDR3 is TGTGCCAGCAGCGCATTACAGGGGGCTGGAGGCTACACCTTC. It translates to CASSALQGAGGYTF.

J is TRBJ1-2 and V is TRBV30; D remains unclear. With 7 bases removed from V and 8 bases from J, the gap between germline ends came to 11 bases. CDR1 is GTSNPN, CDR2 SVGIG, per germline (reference sequence). This CDR3 spans 10 amino acids. The DNA of the CDR3 is TGTGCCTTCGCCCGGGAGGGCTACACCTTC. Protein: CAFAREGYTF.

The chain carries TRBV7-8 and TRBJ2-3, with D possibly TRBD2 on 7 matching bases. This CDR3 spans 15 amino acids. V was shortened by 1 base and J by 5 bases, with 13 bases between the two germline ends. The germline V gene encodes CDR1 SGHVS and CDR2 FQNEAQ. The CDR3 DNA is TGTGCCAGCAGCTTAGTTGAGGGGGGGGGAGATACGCAGTATTTT. Amino acids: CASSLVEGGGDTQYF.